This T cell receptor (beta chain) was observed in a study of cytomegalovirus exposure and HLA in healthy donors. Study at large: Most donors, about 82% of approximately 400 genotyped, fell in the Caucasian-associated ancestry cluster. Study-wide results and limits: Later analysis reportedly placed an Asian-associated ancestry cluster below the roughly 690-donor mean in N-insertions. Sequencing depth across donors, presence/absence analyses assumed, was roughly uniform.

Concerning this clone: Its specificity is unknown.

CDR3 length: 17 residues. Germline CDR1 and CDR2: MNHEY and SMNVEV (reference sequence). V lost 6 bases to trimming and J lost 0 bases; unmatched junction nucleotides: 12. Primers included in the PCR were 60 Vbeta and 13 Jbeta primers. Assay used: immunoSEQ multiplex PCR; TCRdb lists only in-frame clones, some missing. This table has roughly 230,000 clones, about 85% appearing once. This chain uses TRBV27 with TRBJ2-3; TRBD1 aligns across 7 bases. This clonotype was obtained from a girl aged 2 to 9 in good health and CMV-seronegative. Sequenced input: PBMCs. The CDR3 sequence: CASRRRQGPSSTDTQYF. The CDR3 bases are TGTGCCAGCAGACGAAGACAGGGCCCCTCTAGCACAGATACGCAGTATTTT.